The entry that follows covers one T cell receptor beta chain sequence. This entry belongs to a study of blood T cell repertoires in COVID-19. Study details: Sites in the United States, Italy and Spain provided acute and convalescent COVID-19 samples. PBMCs, B-cell-depleted T cells, or T cells were the source of the cDNA or gDNA that made up the material.

Between the trimmed V and J ends, which lost 4 bases and 10 bases, there was a span of 29 bases. Looked up from germline, CDR1 is SGHNT and CDR2 is YYREEE (reference sequence). This CDR3 is 18 amino acids long. Original processing methods: The assay estimated nucleated cells by amplifying reference gene primers. Data came from immunoSEQ multiplex PCR; TCRdb stores just in-frame clones and leaves some out. That table is the source of V, J and clone size, and D and trimming were worked out from the DNA. The sample records tens of thousands of clones, almost 85% being singletons. Seattle patient enrollment occurred during active infection, with longitudinal follow-up thereafter.

The clonotype was recovered from a man in his fifties with COVID-19, enrolled during active disease. The chain couples TRBV5-4 to TRBJ1-4; D may be TRBD1 (6 bases). The specimen was peripheral blood. CDR3 sequence (DNA): TGTGCCAGCAGCCCCTCCGACAGCCGTGGGGACATTACGAGAAAACTGTTTTTT. Translated: CASSPSDSRGDITRKLFF.